This paragraph reports one T cell receptor beta chain. Its matching antigen is unknown. A second PCR, run for roughly 7 to 12 cycles, used a sample-barcoded 5' primer plus a J-beta primer mix. TCRdb processed the 5' RACE reads anew with MiXCR; each CDR3 protein has one entry. The repertoire includes more than 650,000 distinct CDR3 sequences, 20% to 25% of them detected once, and under 25% sits in the top ten. The data were obtained in a study of blood T cells in healthy people across ages. Findings and caveats of the study: It was found that TCR beta diversity correlated strongly with the percentage of naive T cells. Reliance upon unsorted PBMCs precluded definitive naive versus antigen-experienced comparison. In older individuals, TCR beta diversity per million T cells was lower, falling roughly linearly with age.

Each sample yielded at least 7 million isolated PBMCs. The CDR3 is 15 amino acids. The V gene end was trimmed by 3 bases and the J gene end by 3 bases; junction bases not matched to a gene: 1. Germline V gene sequence: CDR1 LNHDA, CDR2 SQIVND (reference sequence). The chain is built from TRBV19 and TRBJ2-7; 14 positions agree with TRBD2. This TCR was sampled from a man aged 65-85 years in good health. The sequencing sample was made of blood. For the CDR3, the DNA is TGTGCCAGTAGTATGGGACTAGCGGGAGTCTACGAGCAGTACGTC. Protein sequence: CASSMGLAGVYEQYV.